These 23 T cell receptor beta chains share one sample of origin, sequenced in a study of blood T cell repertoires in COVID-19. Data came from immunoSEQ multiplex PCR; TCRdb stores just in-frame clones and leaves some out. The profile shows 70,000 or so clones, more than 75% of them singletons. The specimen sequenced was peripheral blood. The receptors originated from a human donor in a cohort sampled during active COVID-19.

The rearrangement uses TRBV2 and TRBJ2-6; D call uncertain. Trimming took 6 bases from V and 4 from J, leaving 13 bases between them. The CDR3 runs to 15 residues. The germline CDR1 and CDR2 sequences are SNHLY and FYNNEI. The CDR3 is CASSPRSGGANVLTF. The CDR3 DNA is TGTGCCAGCAGCCCCCGGAGTGGGGGGGCCAACGTCCTGACTTTC.

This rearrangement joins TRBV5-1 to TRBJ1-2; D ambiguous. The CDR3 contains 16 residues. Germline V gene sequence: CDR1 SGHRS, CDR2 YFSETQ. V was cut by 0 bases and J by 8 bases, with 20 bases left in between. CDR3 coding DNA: TGCGCCAGCAGCTTGGACGAGAGAGGCGATTGGGAGGGCTACACCTTC. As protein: CASSLDERGDWEGYTF.

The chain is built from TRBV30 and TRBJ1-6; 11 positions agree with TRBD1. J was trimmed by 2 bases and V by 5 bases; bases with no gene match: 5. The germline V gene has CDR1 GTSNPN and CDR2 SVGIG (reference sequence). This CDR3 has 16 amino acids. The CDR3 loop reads CAWGRDRGTYNSPLHF. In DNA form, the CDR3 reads TGTGCCTGGGGGCGGGACAGGGGGACCTATAATTCACCCCTCCACTTT.

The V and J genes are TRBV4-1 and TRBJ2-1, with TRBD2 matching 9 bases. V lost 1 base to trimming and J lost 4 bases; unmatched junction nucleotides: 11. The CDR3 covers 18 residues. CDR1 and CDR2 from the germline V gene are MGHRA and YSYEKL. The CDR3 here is CASSQGSVRGGPYNEQFF. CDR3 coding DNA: TGCGCCAGCAGCCAAGGGTCTGTGCGGGGGGGCCCTTACAATGAGCAGTTCTTC.

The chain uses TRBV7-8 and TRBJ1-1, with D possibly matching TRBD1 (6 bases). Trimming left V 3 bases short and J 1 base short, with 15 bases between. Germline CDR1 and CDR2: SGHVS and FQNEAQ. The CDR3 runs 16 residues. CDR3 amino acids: CASSFEYRVKNTEAFF. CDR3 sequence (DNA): TGTGCCAGCAGCTTTGAATACAGGGTTAAGAACACTGAAGCTTTCTTT.

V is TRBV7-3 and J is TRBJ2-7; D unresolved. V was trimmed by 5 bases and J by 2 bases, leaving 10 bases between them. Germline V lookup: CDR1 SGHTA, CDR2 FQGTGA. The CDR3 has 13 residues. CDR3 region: CASSPGDPYEQYF. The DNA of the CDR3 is TGTGCCAGCAGCCCCGGAGACCCCTACGAGCAGTACTTC.

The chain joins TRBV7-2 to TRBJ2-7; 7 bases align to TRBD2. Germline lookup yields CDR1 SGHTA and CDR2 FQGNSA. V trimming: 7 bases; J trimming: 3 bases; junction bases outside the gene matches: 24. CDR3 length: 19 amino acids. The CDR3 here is CASILPSGAEIPIIYEQYF. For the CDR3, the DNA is TGTGCCAGCATCCTCCCCAGCGGGGCGGAGATACCGATTATCTACGAGCAGTACTTC.

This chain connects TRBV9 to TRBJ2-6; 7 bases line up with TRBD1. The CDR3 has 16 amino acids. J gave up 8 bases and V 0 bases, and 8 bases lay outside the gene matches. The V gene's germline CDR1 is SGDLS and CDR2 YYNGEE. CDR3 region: CASSVAPQGVPNVLTF. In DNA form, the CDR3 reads TGTGCCAGCAGCGTAGCTCCCCAGGGGGTGCCCAACGTCCTGACTTTC.

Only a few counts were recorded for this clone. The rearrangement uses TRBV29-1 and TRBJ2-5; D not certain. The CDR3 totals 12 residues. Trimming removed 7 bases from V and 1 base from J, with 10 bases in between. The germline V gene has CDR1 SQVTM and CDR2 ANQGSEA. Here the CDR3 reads CSAVYSQETQYF. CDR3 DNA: TGCAGCGCCGTCTACAGCCAAGAGACCCAGTACTTC.

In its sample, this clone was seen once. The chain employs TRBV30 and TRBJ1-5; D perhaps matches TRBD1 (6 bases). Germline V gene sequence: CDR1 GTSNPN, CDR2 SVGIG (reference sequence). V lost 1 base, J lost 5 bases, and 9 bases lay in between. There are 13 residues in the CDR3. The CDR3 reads CAWSEGVHQPQHF. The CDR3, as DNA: TGTGCCTGGAGTGAGGGGGTACATCAGCCCCAGCATTTT.

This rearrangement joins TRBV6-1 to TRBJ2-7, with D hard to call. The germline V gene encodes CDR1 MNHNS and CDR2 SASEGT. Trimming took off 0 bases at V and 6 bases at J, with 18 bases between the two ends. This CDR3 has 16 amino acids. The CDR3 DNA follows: TGTGCCAGCAGTGAAGCAGAGGCTTCCGGCGGTCCCGAGCAGTACTTC. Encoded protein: CASSEAEASGGPEQYF.

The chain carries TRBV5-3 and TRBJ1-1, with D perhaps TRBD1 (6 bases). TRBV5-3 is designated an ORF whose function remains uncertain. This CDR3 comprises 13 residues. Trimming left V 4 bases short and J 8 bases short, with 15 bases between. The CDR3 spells CARSMGALTEAFF. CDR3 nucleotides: TGTGCCAGAAGCATGGGGGCCCTCACAGAAGCTTTCTTT.

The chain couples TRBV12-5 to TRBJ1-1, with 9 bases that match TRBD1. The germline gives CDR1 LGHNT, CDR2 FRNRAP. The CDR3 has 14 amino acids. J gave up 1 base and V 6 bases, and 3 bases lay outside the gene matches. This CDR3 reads CASGPTGGNTEAFF. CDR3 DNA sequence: TGTGCTAGTGGCCCGACAGGGGGGAACACTGAAGCTTTCTTT.

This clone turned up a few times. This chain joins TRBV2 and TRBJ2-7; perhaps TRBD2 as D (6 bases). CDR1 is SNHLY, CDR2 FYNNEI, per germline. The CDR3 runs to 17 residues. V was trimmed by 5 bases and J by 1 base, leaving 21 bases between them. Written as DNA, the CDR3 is TGTGCCAGCAGTTCCCCCGGGACTTACCAAGAATCCTACGAGCAGTACTTC. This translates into CASSSPGTYQESYEQYF.

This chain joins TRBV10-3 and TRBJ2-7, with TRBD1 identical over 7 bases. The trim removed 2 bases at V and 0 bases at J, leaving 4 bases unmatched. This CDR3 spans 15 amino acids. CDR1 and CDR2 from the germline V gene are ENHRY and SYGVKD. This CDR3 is CAISEAGGLSYEQYF. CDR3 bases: TGTGCCATCAGTGAGGCAGGGGGTCTCTCCTACGAGCAGTACTTC.

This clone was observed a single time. The CDR3 DNA reads as TGTGCCAGCACTCGGGGGGGAACCGGGGAGCTGTTTTTT. Its protein is CASTRGGTGELFF. The V and J genes are TRBV9 and TRBJ2-2; 8 bases line up with TRBD2. V gave up 6 bases and J gave up 5 bases; unmatched junction bases: 3. The CDR3 spans 13 residues. CDR1 and CDR2 (germline): SGDLS, YYNGEE.

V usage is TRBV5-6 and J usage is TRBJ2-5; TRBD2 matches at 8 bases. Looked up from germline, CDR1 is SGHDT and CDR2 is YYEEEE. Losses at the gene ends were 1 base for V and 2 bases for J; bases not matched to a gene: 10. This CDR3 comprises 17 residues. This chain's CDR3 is CASSLSRGSGVQETQYF. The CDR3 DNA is TGTGCCAGCAGCTTGAGCCGGGGTAGCGGGGTACAAGAGACCCAGTACTTC.

The DNA of the CDR3 is TGTGCCAGCAGCCTAGGACAGGGACGAGTGTACGAGCAGTACTTC. It translates to CASSLGQGRVYEQYF. V usage is TRBV11-2 and J usage is TRBJ2-7, with 8 nucleotides matching TRBD1. The CDR3 totals 15 residues. Germline CDR1 reads SGHAT; CDR2 reads FQNNGV. With V trimmed by 5 bases and J by 4 bases, 10 bases remained unmatched. Full variable domain (missing parts from reference TRBV11-2 and TRBJ2-7): EAGVAQSPRYKIIEKRQSVAFWCNPISGHATLYWYQQILGQGPKLLIQFQNNGVVDDSQLPKDRFSAERLKGVDSTLKIQPAKLEDSAVYLCASSLGQGRVYEQYFGPGTRLTVT.

CDR3 region: CASSPGKIQNTEAFF. The CDR3 nucleotides read TGTGCCAGCAGCCCGGGAAAAATACAGAACACTGAAGCTTTCTTT. The chain carries TRBV7-6 and TRBJ1-1; D is unresolved. Deletions cut 5 bases from V and 1 base from J, with 14 bases between. CDR3 size: 15 residues. Germline V gene data show CDR1 as SGHVS and CDR2 as FNYEAQ. The full variable domain, in which reference TRBV7-6 and TRBJ1-1 provide the parts outside the CDR3, is GAGVSQSPRYKVTKRGQDVALRCDPISGHVSLYWYRQALGQGPEFLTYFNYEAQQDKSGLPNDRFSAERPEGSISTLTIQRTEQRDSAMYRCASSPGKIQNTEAFFGQGTRLTVV.

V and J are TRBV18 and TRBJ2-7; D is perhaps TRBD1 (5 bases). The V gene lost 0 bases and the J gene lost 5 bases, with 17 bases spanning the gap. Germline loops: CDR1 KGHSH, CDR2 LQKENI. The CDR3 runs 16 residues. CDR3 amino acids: CASSPPVGRVVDEQYF. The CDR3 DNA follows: TGTGCCAGCTCACCACCAGTAGGCAGGGTGGTCGACGAGCAGTACTTC.

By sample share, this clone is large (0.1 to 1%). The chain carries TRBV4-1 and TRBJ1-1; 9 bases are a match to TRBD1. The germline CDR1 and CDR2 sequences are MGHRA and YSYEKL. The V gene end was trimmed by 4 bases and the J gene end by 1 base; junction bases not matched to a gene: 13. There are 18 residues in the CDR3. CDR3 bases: TGCGCCAGCAGCCGGGACAGGGTAGGAGGTCTGGGGAACACTGAAGCTTTCTTT. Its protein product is CASSRDRVGGLGNTEAFF.

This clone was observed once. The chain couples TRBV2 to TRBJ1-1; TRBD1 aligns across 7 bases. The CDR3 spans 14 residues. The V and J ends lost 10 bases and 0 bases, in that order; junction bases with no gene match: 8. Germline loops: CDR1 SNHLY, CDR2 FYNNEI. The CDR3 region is CANSLGQVNTEAFF. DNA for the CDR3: TGTGCCAACTCCCTCGGACAGGTGAACACTGAAGCTTTCTTT.

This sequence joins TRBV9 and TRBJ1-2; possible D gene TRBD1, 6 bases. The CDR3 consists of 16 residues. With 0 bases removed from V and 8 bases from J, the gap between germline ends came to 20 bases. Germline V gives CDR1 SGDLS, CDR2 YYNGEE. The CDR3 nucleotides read TGTGCCAGCAGCGTAGGGACCGTTCAGGGGACGTCAGGCTACACCTTC. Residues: CASSVGTVQGTSGYTF.